One and the same sample provided the 20 T cell receptor beta chains below, sequenced in a study of cytomegalovirus exposure and HLA in healthy donors. Both 60 Vbeta primers and 13 Jbeta primers went into the PCR. TCRdb's copy holds only in-frame clones and misses some; the assay was immunoSEQ multiplex PCR. The sample records 70,000 to 90,000 clones, approximately 71% being singletons. The sample comprised PBMCs. The source of these receptors is a man aged 35-49 years in good health and CMV-seronegative.

This clone was recorded a few times. The gene calls are TRBV29-1 and TRBJ1-1; TRBD1 might be the D (6 bases). The CDR3 is 13 amino acids. The V end lost 8 bases, the J end lost 1 base, and 14 bases lay between the germline ends. Germline V gives CDR1 SQVTM, CDR2 ANQGSEA. The CDR3 DNA is TGCAGCCTATACCAGGGGTGGAACACTGAAGCTTTCTTT. Residues: CSLYQGWNTEAFF.

J is TRBJ2-5 and V is TRBV5-1; 9 bases align to TRBD2. The CDR3 loop spans 14 amino acids. Trimming cost V 0 bases and J 4 bases; bases outside gene matches: 1. The germline CDR1 and CDR2 sequences are SGHRS and YFSETQ. The chain's CDR3 is CASSLEAGGETQYF. The DNA for the CDR3 is TGCGCCAGCAGCTTGGAAGCGGGAGGAGAGACCCAGTACTTC.

This clone showed up just once. The chain recombines TRBV19 with TRBJ2-7; a weak D match, TRBD2 (5 bases). The CDR3 is 18 amino acids. The V end was cut by 4 bases, the J end by 0 bases, with 22 bases between. The germline V gene has CDR1 LNHDA and CDR2 SQIVND (reference sequence). In nucleotides, the CDR3 is TGTGCCAGTAGTAGGGGATTTCGGCAGCGGTTAATCTCCTACGAGCAGTACTTC. This gives the protein CASSRGFRQRLISYEQYF. Using reference TRBV19 and TRBJ2-7 for the parts outside the CDR3, the full variable domain is DGGITQSPKYLFRKEGQNVTLSCEQNLNHDAMYWYRQDPGQGLRLIYYSQIVNDFQKGDIAEGYSVSREKKESFPLTVTSAQKNPTAFYLCASSRGFRQRLISYEQYFGPGTRLTVT.

V is TRBV5-4 and J is TRBJ2-7, with a weak D call TRBD2 (7 bases). The CDR3 contains 14 residues. The V end was cut by 0 bases, the J end by 3 bases, with 10 bases between. Germline V gene lookup returns CDR1 SGHNT and CDR2 YYREEE (reference sequence). This CDR3 is CASSLEGGDYEQYF. The CDR3 DNA reads as TGTGCCAGCAGCTTGGAGGGGGGGGACTACGAGCAGTACTTC. Filled out from reference TRBV5-4 and TRBJ2-7, the complete variable domain reads ETGVTQSPTHLIKTRGQQVTLRCSSQSGHNTVSWYQQALGQGPQFIFQYYREEENGRGNFPPRFSGLQFPNYSSELNVNALELDDSALYLCASSLEGGDYEQYFGPGTRLTVT.

This clone was found once. The rearrangement uses TRBV7-8 and TRBJ2-1; D uncertain. V lost 1 base and J 6 bases, leaving 13 bases between the germline ends. The CDR3 has 15 amino acids. The V gene's germline CDR1 is SGHVS and CDR2 FQNEAQ. The CDR3 bases are TGTGCCAGCAGCTTAGATAGCAGAGATACCAATGAGCAGTTCTTC. Translation gives CASSLDSRDTNEQFF.

This clone was seen a single time. The chain combines TRBV6-5 with TRBJ2-7, with 7 nucleotides matching TRBD1. The CDR3 consists of 14 residues. V shed 5 bases, J shed 5 bases, and the junction held 9 bases outside the gene matches. Germline CDR1 reads MNHEY; CDR2 reads SVGAGI. The chain's CDR3 is CASSGRQGANEQYF. CDR3 coding DNA: TGTGCCAGCAGTGGTCGACAGGGCGCGAACGAGCAGTACTTC.

This clone was seen more than once but under ten times. The V and J genes are TRBV6-5 and TRBJ1-5, with D hard to call. V was trimmed by 5 bases and J by 5 bases, leaving 13 bases between them. Germline CDR1 and CDR2: MNHEY and SVGAGI. CDR3 length: 14 residues. CDR3 sequence: CASSNGGVDQPQHF. As DNA, the CDR3 is TGTGCCAGCAGTAACGGCGGGGTGGATCAGCCCCAGCATTTT.

This clone was recorded a few times. The junction and the germline gene differ at one end; a read error may be behind it. This chain joins TRBV9 and TRBJ1-2; no definite D call. The CDR3 is 15 amino acids. CDR1 and CDR2 (germline): SGDLS, YYNGEE. The CDR3 DNA sequence: TGTGCCAGCAGTGTAGATGTGGGCGCAGAGGGTGGCTACACCTTC. This gives the protein CASSVDVGAEGGYTF.

V usage is TRBV6-1 and J usage is TRBJ2-4; D remains ambiguous. Germline V gene data show CDR1 as MNHNS and CDR2 as SASEGT. The CDR3 extends over 15 amino acids. The V end lost 6 bases, the J end lost 0 bases, and 12 bases lay between the germline ends. The chain's CDR3 is CASRGERTAKNIQYF. The CDR3 DNA reads as TGTGCCAGCAGGGGCGAACGTACAGCCAAAAACATTCAGTACTTC.

The chain recombines TRBV9 with TRBJ2-2, with TRBD2 identical over 8 bases. The V segment lost 4 bases and the J segment 6 bases; nucleotides outside the gene matches: 11. CDR1 is SGDLS, CDR2 YYNGEE, per germline. The CDR3 totals 16 residues. The CDR3 bases are TGTGCCAGCAGCCCGCATGTCGGGAGGGTTTCCGGGGAGCTGTTTTTT. Translating gives CASSPHVGRVSGELFF.

This rearrangement joins TRBV18 to TRBJ1-4; a possible D gene is TRBD1 (6 bases). The germline gives CDR1 KGHSH, CDR2 LQKENI. This CDR3 has 14 amino acids. Trimming shortened V by 3 bases and J by 4 bases, and 9 bases separated the two germline ends. CDR3 loop: CASSPGTLNEKLFF. DNA of the CDR3: TGTGCCAGCTCACCGGGGACACTTAATGAAAAACTGTTTTTT.

The chain combines TRBV28 with TRBJ2-7; possible D gene TRBD1, 6 bases. V was clipped by 7 bases and J by 3 bases, with 19 bases between them. Germline loops: CDR1 MDHEN, CDR2 SYDVKM. This CDR3 has 15 amino acids. The CDR3 region is CASMGTGTTNYEQYF. CDR3 sequence (DNA): TGTGCCAGCATGGGAACAGGGACAACGAACTACGAGCAGTACTTC.

J is TRBJ2-2 and V is TRBV19; D uncertain. This CDR3 is 12 amino acids long. Germline CDR1 is LNHDA and CDR2 is SQIVND (reference sequence). The germline V and J ends were trimmed by 4 bases and 7 bases, with 7 bases remaining between them. The DNA of the CDR3 is TGTGCCAGTAGTAGAACGGGCGGGGAGCTGTTTTTT. It yields the protein CASSRTGGELFF.

This chain joins TRBV27 and TRBJ1-2; TRBD1 aligns across 7 bases. This CDR3 has 13 amino acids. The junction had 8 bases not matched to a gene; V was cut back by 5 bases and J by 8 bases. Germline V gene lookup returns CDR1 MNHEY and CDR2 SMNVEV (reference sequence). The CDR3, as DNA: TGTGCCAGCAGTGCTAGAAGGGGGCCGGGCTACACCTTC. Translation gives CASSARRGPGYTF.

The table lists this clone with a count of one. The chain joins TRBV11-2 to TRBJ1-1; D gene unclear. V gave up 4 bases and J gave up 2 bases, with 8 bases separating them. From germline, CDR1 is SGHAT and CDR2 FQNNGV. CDR3 length: 13 residues. CDR3 protein: CASSSYTNTEAFF. DNA for the CDR3: TGTGCCAGCAGCTCATACACAAACACTGAAGCTTTCTTT. Variable domain in full (rest from reference TRBV11-2 and TRBJ1-1): EAGVAQSPRYKIIEKRQSVAFWCNPISGHATLYWYQQILGQGPKLLIQFQNNGVVDDSQLPKDRFSAERLKGVDSTLKIQPAKLEDSAVYLCASSSYTNTEAFFGQGTRLTVV.

The V call is TRBV15, the J call TRBJ1-6; D call uncertain. The CDR3 loop spans 15 amino acids. Germline V CDR1 and CDR2: LNHNV, YYDKDF (reference sequence). The V end was cut by 2 bases, the J end by 7 bases, with 12 bases between. In DNA, the CDR3 is TGTGCCACCAGCAGATCCACTCCGGAGAATTCACCCCTCCACTTT. Translation gives CATSRSTPENSPLHF.

The chain recombines TRBV28 with TRBJ1-2; 7 nucleotides line up with TRBD1. Trimming at V came to 5 bases and at J to 2 bases, leaving 2 bases not matched to a gene. The length of the CDR3 is 13 residues. Germline V gene data show CDR1 as MDHEN and CDR2 as SYDVKM. The DNA for the CDR3 is TGTGCCAGCAGTGTGGGACAGAACTATGGCTACACCTTC. It is translated as CASSVGQNYGYTF.

V usage is TRBV5-6 and J usage is TRBJ2-3, with 12 positions matching TRBD2. Germline V CDR1 and CDR2: SGHDT, YYEEEE. This CDR3 spans 16 amino acids. The ends lost 4 bases at V and 0 bases at J; junction bases unmatched: 3. CDR3 bases: TGTGCCAGCAGCGCGGGACTAGCGGGTAGCACAGATACGCAGTATTTT. It is translated as CASSAGLAGSTDTQYF. The complete variable domain, with remaining parts taken from reference TRBV5-6 and TRBJ2-3, reads DAGVTQSPTHLIKTRGQQVTLRCSPKSGHDTVSWYQQALGQGPQFIFQYYEEEERQRGNFPDRFSGHQFPNYSSELNVNALLLGDSALYLCASSAGLAGSTDTQYFGPGTRLTVL.

The CDR3 protein is CASSLVAGITGNTIYF. The CDR3 DNA sequence: TGCGCCAGCAGCTTGGTAGCGGGGATAACTGGAAACACCATATATTTT. The rearrangement uses TRBV5-1 and TRBJ1-3; D is uncertain. Germline V lookup: CDR1 SGHRS, CDR2 YFSETQ. The CDR3 runs to 16 residues. Trimming shortened V by 0 bases and J by 2 bases, and 12 bases separated the two germline ends. The full variable domain, in which reference TRBV5-1 and TRBJ1-3 provide the parts outside the CDR3, is KAGVTQTPRYLIKTRGQQVTLSCSPISGHRSVSWYQQTPGQGLQFLFEYFSETQRNKGNFPGRFSGRQFSNSRSEMNVSTLELGDSALYLCASSLVAGITGNTIYFGEGSWLTVV.

The V gene is TRBV5-1, the J gene TRBJ2-7; 10 bases match TRBD1. After removal of 0 bases from V and 4 bases from J, the junction contained 10 bases not matched to a gene. CDR1 and CDR2 (germline): SGHRS, YFSETQ. This CDR3 spans 17 amino acids. The CDR3 spells CASSLAVGTGAKYEQYF. The DNA of the CDR3 is TGCGCCAGCAGCTTGGCGGTTGGGACAGGGGCCAAATACGAGCAGTACTTC.